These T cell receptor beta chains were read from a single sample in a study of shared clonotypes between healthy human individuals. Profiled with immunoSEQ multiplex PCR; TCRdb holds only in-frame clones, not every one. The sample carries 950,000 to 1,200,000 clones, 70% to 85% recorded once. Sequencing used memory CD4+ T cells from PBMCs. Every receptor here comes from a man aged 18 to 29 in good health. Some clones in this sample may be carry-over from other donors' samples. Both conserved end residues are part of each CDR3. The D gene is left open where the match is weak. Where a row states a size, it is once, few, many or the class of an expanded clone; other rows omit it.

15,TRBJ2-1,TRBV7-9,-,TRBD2,CASSTYLAGEDEQFF,TGTGCCAGCAGCACGTATTTAGCGGGAGAGGATGAGCAGTTCTTC
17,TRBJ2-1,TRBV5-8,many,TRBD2,CASSLGTSGRGYNEQFF,TGTGCCAGCAGCTTGGGGACTAGCGGGAGAGGCTACAATGAGCAGTTCTTC
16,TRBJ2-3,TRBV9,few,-,CASSVREHTSTDTQYF,TGTGCCAGCAGCGTAAGGGAACACACTAGCACAGATACGCAGTATTTT
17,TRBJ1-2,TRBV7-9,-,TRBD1,CASSPTQGAGFNYGYTF,TGTGCCAGCAGCCCGACACAGGGGGCCGGTTTCAACTATGGCTACACCTTC
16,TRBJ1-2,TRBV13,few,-,CASSLRRDDPNYGYTF,TGTGCCAGCAGCTTGCGGAGAGACGATCCTAACTATGGCTACACCTTC
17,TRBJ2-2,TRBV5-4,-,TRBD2,CASTPTSGRARTGELFF,TGTGCCAGCACCCCGACTAGCGGGAGGGCCCGAACCGGGGAGCTGTTTTTT
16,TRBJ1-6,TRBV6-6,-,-,CASSYPTGLGNSPLHF,TGTGCCAGCAGTTACCCAACAGGGTTGGGGAATTCACCCCTCCACTTT
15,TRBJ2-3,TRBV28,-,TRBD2,CASSHSGRATDTQYF,TGTGCCAGCAGCCACAGCGGGAGGGCGACAGATACGCAGTATTTT
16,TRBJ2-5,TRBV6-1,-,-,CASSESIRGSQETQYF,TGTGCCAGCAGTGAATCAATCAGGGGTAGCCAAGAGACCCAGTACTTC
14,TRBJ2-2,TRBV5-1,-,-,CASSLSPSLGELFF,TGCGCCAGCAGCTTGAGTCCCAGCCTCGGGGAGCTGTTTTTT
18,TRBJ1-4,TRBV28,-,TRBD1,CASSFGVGRGKLSEKLFF,TGTGCCAGCAGTTTCGGAGTGGGCAGGGGGAAATTAAGTGAAAAACTGTTTTTT
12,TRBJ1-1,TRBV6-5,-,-,CASSSIRSEAFF,TGTGCCAGCAGTTCGATTAGGAGTGAAGCTTTCTTT
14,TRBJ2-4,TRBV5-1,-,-,CASSLTVAKNIQYF,TGCGCCAGCAGCTTGACAGTAGCCAAAAACATTCAGTACTTC
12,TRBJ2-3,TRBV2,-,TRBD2,CASTLAADTQYF,TGTGCCAGCACCCTAGCGGCAGATACGCAGTATTTT
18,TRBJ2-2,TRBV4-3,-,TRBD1,CASSQDTRRQGDTGELFF,TGCGCCAGCAGCCAAGATACGCGGCGGCAGGGGGACACCGGGGAGCTGTTTTTT
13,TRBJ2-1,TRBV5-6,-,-,CASSSDRRGEQFF,TGTGCCAGCAGTTCCGATCGGAGGGGTGAGCAGTTCTTC
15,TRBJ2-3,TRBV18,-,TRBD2,CASSTVGLAPDTQYF,TGTGCCAGCTCAACGGTAGGACTAGCCCCAGATACGCAGTATTTT
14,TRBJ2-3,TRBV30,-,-,CAWTPRGSTDTQYF,TGTGCCTGGACTCCCCGGGGTAGCACAGATACGCAGTATTTT
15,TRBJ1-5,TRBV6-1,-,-,CASTSLKLGNQPQHF,TGTGCCAGCACATCATTGAAATTGGGGAATCAGCCCCAGCATTTT
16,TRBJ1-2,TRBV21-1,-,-,CASSKGVAGGVYGYTF,TGTGCCAGCAGCAAAGGAGTGGCCGGGGGGGTCTATGGCTACACCTTC
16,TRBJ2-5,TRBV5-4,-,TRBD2,CASSRGLAGGGETQYF,TGTGCCAGCAGCCGTGGACTAGCGGGAGGCGGTGAGACCCAGTACTTC
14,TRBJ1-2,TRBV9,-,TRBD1,CASSPGQGIFGYTF,TGTGCCAGCAGCCCGGGACAGGGTATCTTCGGCTACACCTTC
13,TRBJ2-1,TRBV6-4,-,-,CASSLSESNEQFF,TGTGCCAGCAGCCTTTCGGAGAGCAATGAGCAGTTCTTC
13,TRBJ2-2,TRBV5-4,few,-,CASSSWDTGELFF,TGTGCCAGCAGTTCCTGGGACACCGGGGAGCTGTTTTTT
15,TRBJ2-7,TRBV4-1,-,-,CASSTAPTDSYEQYF,TGCGCCAGCAGCACTGCCCCGACGGACTCCTACGAGCAGTACTTC